These T cell receptor beta chains were read from a single sample in a study of cytomegalovirus exposure and HLA in healthy donors. Repertoires were generated with immunoSEQ multiplex PCR, while TCRdb's copy carries only in-frame clones and drops some. This sample has 95,000 to 150,000 clones, with over 60% found just once. Sequenced sample: PBMCs. These receptors originate from a man younger than 30 in good health and CMV-seronegative. Both conserved end residues are part of each CDR3. The order of the fields is clone size, D gene, J gene, V gene, CDR3 protein, CDR3 DNA. The D gene is left open where the match is weak. Some rows mark clone size as missing; the rest say once, few, many or name a class of expanded clone.

few,TRBD1,TRBJ2-7,TRBV7-9,CASSKPGQGSNEQYF,TGTGCCAGCAGCAAGCCGGGACAGGGTTCGAACGAGCAGTACTTC
NA,NA,TRBJ2-1,TRBV28,CASNLPGENEQFF,TGTGCCAGCAACCTACCAGGGGAAAATGAGCAGTTCTTC
NA,TRBD1,TRBJ1-3,TRBV29-1,CSVPTGAGNTIYF,TGCAGCGTTCCAACAGGGGCTGGAAACACCATATATTTT
NA,NA,TRBJ2-7,TRBV7-8,CASSLMGREQYF,TGTGCCAGCAGCTTAATGGGGCGCGAGCAGTACTTC
NA,NA,TRBJ1-2,TRBV5-1,CASSYVRNGGYTF,TGCGCCAGCAGCTACGTACGGAACGGGGGCTACACCTTC
NA,NA,TRBJ1-1,TRBV30,CAWSGGRRDKNTEAFF,TGTGCCTGGAGTGGTGGCAGGCGAGATAAGAACACTGAAGCTTTCTTT
few,NA,TRBJ1-1,TRBV6-5,CASSSGLLRGTEAFF,TGTGCCAGCAGCTCCGGACTCCTAAGGGGGACTGAAGCTTTCTTT
NA,NA,TRBJ2-7,TRBV27,CASSPSGYYEQYF,TGTGCCAGCAGTCCAAGCGGGTACTACGAGCAGTACTTC
NA,NA,TRBJ2-2,TRBV6-1,CASSDRGPTANTGELFF,TGTGCCAGCAGTGATAGGGGTCCGACAGCGAACACCGGGGAGCTGTTTTTT
NA,NA,TRBJ2-7,TRBV6-6,CASSYSGTGTYEQYF,TGTGCCAGCAGTTACTCGGGGACTGGCACCTACGAGCAGTACTTC
once,TRBD1,TRBJ1-1,TRBV27,CASSGTGYTEAFF,TGTGCCAGCAGCGGGACAGGTTACACTGAAGCTTTCTTT
NA,TRBD1,TRBJ2-2,TRBV30,CAWSVRDRGLTGELFF,TGTGCCTGGAGTGTCCGAGACAGGGGTCTCACCGGGGAGCTGTTTTTT
NA,TRBD2,TRBJ2-7,TRBV28,CASSRLAGGVVSREQYF,TGTGCCAGCAGTAGACTAGCGGGAGGAGTGGTGTCGCGAGAGCAGTACTTC
NA,NA,TRBJ2-1,TRBV25-1,CASSHRTDNEQFF,TGTGCCAGCAGCCACAGGACCGACAATGAGCAGTTCTTC
NA,NA,TRBJ1-3,TRBV30,CAFTRQDPTIYF,TGTGCCTTCACAAGACAGGACCCGACCATATATTTT
NA,TRBD1,TRBJ1-2,TRBV9,CASSVADRVFDGYTF,TGTGCCAGCAGCGTAGCAGACAGGGTCTTCGATGGCTACACCTTC
NA,NA,TRBJ2-7,TRBV28,CASSPTREQYF,TGTGCCAGCAGTCCTACTCGGGAGCAGTACTTC
NA,NA,TRBJ2-1,TRBV2,CASSQVQQFF,TGTGCCAGCAGCCAGGTCCAGCAGTTCTTC
NA,NA,TRBJ2-1,TRBV4-2,CASSQEDGQNEQFF,TGTGCCAGCAGCCAAGAAGATGGGCAAAATGAGCAGTTCTTC
few,TRBD1,TRBJ2-7,TRBV29-1,CSVEYRTGNEQYF,TGCAGCGTTGAATATCGGACAGGTAACGAGCAGTACTTC
NA,NA,TRBJ1-3,TRBV18,CASSPRGVRGTGNTIYF,TGTGCCAGCTCACCCCGGGGCGTGCGGGGAACTGGAAACACCATATATTTT
few,NA,TRBJ2-7,TRBV4-1,CASSQEQDYPSYEQYF,TGCGCCAGCAGCCAAGAACAGGACTACCCCTCCTACGAGCAGTACTTC
NA,TRBD1,TRBJ1-1,TRBV28,CASTTTLDRGAEAFF,TGTGCCAGCACCACCACGCTGGACAGGGGCGCTGAAGCTTTCTTT
NA,NA,TRBJ1-6,TRBV5-6,CASSFRGNSPLHF,TGTGCCAGCAGCTTCAGGGGTAATTCACCCCTCCACTTT
NA,TRBD2,TRBJ2-7,TRBV11-2,CASSLAGGPREQYF,TGTGCCAGCAGCTTAGCGGGAGGGCCTCGCGAGCAGTACTTC
once,TRBD1,TRBJ1-4,TRBV28,CASSFRGREKLFF,TGTGCCAGCAGTTTCAGGGGGCGCGAAAAACTGTTTTTT
NA,TRBD1,TRBJ2-3,TRBV2,CASIGQGSDTQYF,TGTGCCAGCATTGGACAGGGGTCAGATACGCAGTATTTT
NA,TRBD2,TRBJ2-7,TRBV7-9,CASSAGLAGRSYEQYF,TGTGCCAGCAGCGCCGGACTAGCGGGGAGATCCTACGAGCAGTACTTC
NA,TRBD2,TRBJ2-5,TRBV2,CARGRGARGETQYF,TGTGCCAGGGGGCGGGGGGCCAGGGGAGAGACCCAGTACTTC
NA,TRBD1,TRBJ1-6,TRBV29-1,CSASTGEGSPLHF,TGCAGCGCCTCGACAGGGGAGGGTTCACCCCTCCACTTT
NA,NA,TRBJ2-5,TRBV9,CASSVVTGNQETQYF,TGTGCCAGCAGCGTAGTCACAGGGAACCAAGAGACCCAGTACTTC
once,TRBD2,TRBJ2-1,TRBV25-1,CASSTGGPSYNEQFF,TGTGCCAGCAGTACGGGAGGGCCCTCCTACAATGAGCAGTTCTTC
few,NA,TRBJ2-7,TRBV23-1,CASSQSIGTPNYEQYF,TGCGCCAGCAGTCAATCAATCGGGACTCCTAACTACGAGCAGTACTTC
NA,NA,TRBJ2-7,TRBV10-3,CAISPGGGHSYEQYF,TGTGCCATCAGTCCTGGTGGGGGACACTCCTACGAGCAGTACTTC
NA,NA,TRBJ2-5,TRBV29-1,CSVTSQGGIQETQYF,TGCAGCGTTACGTCCCAGGGTGGTATCCAAGAGACCCAGTACTTC
NA,TRBD1,TRBJ1-4,TRBV6-5,CASSPGQGHNEKLFF,TGTGCCAGCAGTCCCGGACAGGGCCATAATGAAAAACTGTTTTTT
NA,NA,TRBJ2-2,TRBV30,CAWSVGGGELFF,TGTGCCTGGAGTGTAGGAGGGGGGGAGCTGTTTTTT
NA,NA,TRBJ2-3,TRBV30,CAWRWGGTDTQYF,TGTGCCTGGAGATGGGGAGGCACAGATACGCAGTATTTT
NA,NA,TRBJ1-5,TRBV19,CASSASLRGGNQPQHF,TGTGCCAGTAGTGCATCGTTGAGGGGGGGGAATCAGCCCCAGCATTTT
NA,NA,TRBJ2-1,TRBV9,CASSVEGWNEQFF,TGTGCCAGCAGCGTAGAGGGGTGGAATGAGCAGTTCTTC
NA,NA,TRBJ1-4,TRBV7-8,CASSLERMINEKLFF,TGTGCCAGCAGCCTGGAGCGGATGATTAATGAAAAACTGTTTTTT
NA,TRBD2,TRBJ2-3,TRBV9,CASSVEPGGSTDTQYF,TGTGCCAGCAGCGTAGAACCGGGAGGGAGTACAGATACGCAGTATTTT
NA,NA,TRBJ1-5,TRBV5-1,CASSLRGMEPQHF,TGCGCCAGCAGCTTGAGAGGAATGGAGCCCCAGCATTTT
NA,NA,TRBJ2-7,TRBV28,CASSFNGLSYEQYF,TGTGCCAGCAGTTTTAACGGTCTTTCCTACGAGCAGTACTTC
NA,TRBD1,TRBJ2-7,TRBV28,CASTIQGAPYEQYF,TGTGCCAGCACGATTCAGGGGGCTCCGTACGAGCAGTACTTC